A selection of T cell receptor beta chains follows, all from one sample in a study of blood T cell repertoires in COVID-19. Profiling relied on immunoSEQ multiplex PCR, and the TCRdb table lists in-frame clones only, not all of them. The sample contains approximately 46,000 clones, around 75% of which appear only once. Specimen: peripheral blood. The receptors derive from a man older than 75 with acute or convalescent COVID-19. The CDR3 runs from the conserved cysteine through the conserved F or W. The order of the fields is V gene, clone size, J gene, D gene, CDR3 protein, CDR3 DNA. A D gene is named only where the DNA matches it firmly. Expanded clones are given a class, and other clones once, few, many or no size at all.

TRBV7-6	NA	TRBJ2-7	TRBD2	CASSPIVGTSYEQYF	TGTGCCAGCAGCCCCATAGTCGGGACTAGCTACGAGCAGTACTTC
TRBV9	NA	TRBJ2-1	TRBD2	CASNRLAGDNEQFF	TGTGCCAGCAACAGACTAGCGGGGGACAATGAGCAGTTCTTC
TRBV6-2/TRBV6-3	NA	TRBJ1-5	TRBD1	CASSFGTGGISNQPQHF	TGTGCCAGCAGTTTCGGGACAGGGGGCATCAGCAATCAGCCCCAGCATTTT
TRBV2	few	TRBJ1-1	TRBD1	CASSFQGAGTEAFF	TGTGCCAGCAGCTTTCAGGGGGCTGGGACTGAAGCTTTCTTT
TRBV2	NA	TRBJ2-1	TRBD2	CASRILAAYNEQFF	TGTGCCAGCAGGATCCTAGCGGCCTACAATGAGCAGTTCTTC
TRBV5-8	once	TRBJ2-3	TRBD1	CASSHSDRATDTQYF	TGTGCCAGCAGCCACTCGGACAGGGCCACAGATACGCAGTATTTT
TRBV15	few	TRBJ2-7	NA	CATSPSRGREQYF	TGTGCCACCAGCCCTTCGCGCGGGCGCGAGCAGTACTTC
TRBV7-8	NA	TRBJ1-2	NA	CASSLRGGGGYTF	TGTGCCAGCAGCCTCCGGGGAGGCGGTGGCTACACCTTC
TRBV24-1	NA	TRBJ2-5	NA	CATSDMERETQYF	TGTGCCACCAGTGATATGGAGAGGGAGACCCAGTACTTC
TRBV12-3/TRBV12-4	few	TRBJ1-2	NA	CASSFIEDGYTF	TGTGCCAGCAGTTTCATAGAGGATGGCTACACCTTC
TRBV2	NA	TRBJ2-7	TRBD2	CASTGLAGVGVYEQYF	TGTGCCAGCACTGGACTAGCGGGAGTAGGAGTTTACGAGCAGTACTTC
TRBV7-8	NA	TRBJ1-1	TRBD1	CASSPRQGGTNTEAFF	TGTGCCAGCAGCCCTCGACAGGGAGGAACGAACACTGAAGCTTTCTTT
TRBV2	NA	TRBJ2-1	NA	CASRAGRGTYNEQFF	TGTGCCAGCAGGGCCGGCAGGGGTACCTACAATGAGCAGTTCTTC
TRBV24-1	NA	TRBJ2-3	NA	CATSEFNRVRGTDTQYF	TGTGCCACCAGTGAGTTTAACAGGGTTAGGGGCACAGATACGCAGTATTTT
TRBV5-4	few	TRBJ1-6	NA	CASSPRAGGAYNSPLHF	TGTGCCAGCAGCCCTCGGGCGGGAGGGGCCTATAATTCACCCCTCCACTTT
TRBV3-1/TRBV3-2	few	TRBJ1-1	NA	CASSQSGGRAEAFF	TGTGCCAGCAGCCAATCGGGGGGACGCGCTGAAGCTTTCTTT
TRBV28	NA	TRBJ2-2	TRBD2	CASSPWTSGSAGELFF	TGTGCCAGCAGTCCTTGGACTAGCGGGAGCGCCGGGGAGCTGTTTTTT
TRBV2	NA	TRBJ2-3	TRBD2	CASNRAGVTDTQYF	TGTGCCAGTAACCGGGCGGGAGTCACAGATACGCAGTATTTT
TRBV28	NA	TRBJ2-3	NA	CASSAPQGGKGTDTQYF	TGTGCCAGCAGTGCCCCCCAGGGGGGTAAGGGCACAGATACGCAGTATTTT
TRBV15	NA	TRBJ2-7	TRBD1	CATSRVRTGSIEQYF	TGTGCCACCAGCAGAGTGAGGACAGGGAGTATCGAGCAGTACTTC
TRBV9	NA	TRBJ2-4	TRBD1	CASSASGTGVNIQYF	TGTGCCAGCAGCGCCTCCGGGACAGGGGTGAACATTCAGTACTTC
TRBV9	NA	TRBJ2-3	TRBD2	CASSVRGRAGDTQYF	TGTGCCAGCAGCGTACGTGGGAGGGCCGGGGATACGCAGTATTTT
TRBV2	once	TRBJ1-1	TRBD1	CASSADRGPTEAFF	TGTGCCAGCAGTGCGGACAGGGGGCCAACTGAAGCTTTCTTT
TRBV29-1	few	TRBJ2-1	TRBD2	CSVRTSGSYNEQFF	TGCAGCGTGAGGACTAGCGGCTCCTACAATGAGCAGTTCTTC
TRBV4-2	NA	TRBJ2-1	TRBD1	CASSGTPGQGRGEQFF	TGTGCCAGCAGCGGAACGCCGGGACAGGGACGCGGTGAGCAGTTCTTC
TRBV7-2	NA	TRBJ2-4	TRBD2	CASSLDPGRANIQYF	TGTGCCAGCAGCTTAGACCCCGGGAGGGCGAACATTCAGTACTTC
TRBV25-1	once	TRBJ2-1	NA	CASRTSGYEQFF	TGTGCCAGCAGGACTAGTGGGTATGAGCAGTTCTTC
TRBV4-1	NA	TRBJ2-1	NA	CASSQGGVGSSYNEQFF	TGCGCCAGCAGCCAAGGGGGAGTGGGCAGCTCCTACAATGAGCAGTTCTTC
TRBV28	NA	TRBJ2-7	TRBD1	CASRPQGAGTYEQYF	TGTGCCAGCAGACCCCAGGGGGCCGGTACCTACGAGCAGTACTTC
TRBV19	NA	TRBJ1-6	NA	CASSRGQNNSPLHF	TGTGCCAGTAGTAGAGGACAGAATAATTCACCCCTCCACTTT
TRBV6-2/TRBV6-3	NA	TRBJ2-7	TRBD2	CASSDGLAGGAYEQYF	TGTGCCAGCAGTGACGGGCTAGCGGGAGGAGCCTACGAGCAGTACTTC
TRBV10-3	NA	TRBJ2-3	TRBD2	CAIRSGLAGASTDTQYF	TGTGCCATCAGATCCGGACTAGCGGGAGCTAGCACAGATACGCAGTATTTT
TRBV2	NA	TRBJ1-2	NA	CASSERTQANYGYTF	TGTGCCAGCAGTGAGCGGACACAAGCTAACTATGGCTACACCTTC
TRBV9	NA	TRBJ2-2	NA	CASQKEGRAGELFF	TGTGCCAGCCAGAAGGAGGGGCGCGCCGGGGAGCTGTTTTTT
TRBV28	NA	TRBJ2-7	NA	CASSPPGLFSYEQYF	TGTGCCAGCAGTCCACCGGGACTTTTCTCCTACGAGCAGTACTTC
TRBV28	NA	TRBJ1-5	TRBD1	CASLGQGNQPQHF	TGTGCCAGTTTGGGACAGGGCAATCAGCCCCAGCATTTT
TRBV29-1	NA	TRBJ2-3	NA	CSVEAGRSGTDTQYF	TGCAGCGTTGAGGCAGGACGGAGCGGGACAGATACGCAGTATTTT
TRBV10-2	NA	TRBJ2-7	TRBD2	CASSEIAGGSYEQYF	TGCGCCAGCAGTGAGATAGCGGGAGGGTCCTACGAGCAGTACTTC
TRBV4-1	few	TRBJ1-3	NA	CASSQDNRQGTIYF	TGCGCCAGCAGCCAAGATAACAGACAAGGCACCATATATTTT
TRBV7-2	NA	TRBJ1-6	NA	CASSLSGGRSPLHF	TGTGCCAGCAGCTTATCGGGGGGGCGATCACCCCTCCACTTT
TRBV9	NA	TRBJ2-1	TRBD2	CASSLGTSGKSIQYEQFF	TGTGCCAGCAGCCTCGGGACTAGCGGGAAGAGCATACAATATGAGCAGTTCTTC
TRBV6-5	NA	TRBJ1-5	TRBD1	CASSPDRISNQPQHF	TGTGCCAGCAGCCCGGACAGGATTAGCAATCAGCCCCAGCATTTT
TRBV9	NA	TRBJ2-2	TRBD2	CASSPQLGASGGNTGELFF	TGTGCCAGCAGCCCCCAACTTGGGGCTAGCGGAGGTAACACCGGGGAGCTGTTTTTT
TRBV7-9	NA	TRBJ1-2	NA	CASSPRVSNYGYTF	TGTGCCAGCAGCCCCCGCGTTTCTAACTATGGCTACACCTTC
TRBV4-3	many	TRBJ1-6	NA	CASSQDYEENSPLHF	TGCGCCAGCAGCCAAGATTATGAAGAGAATTCACCCCTCCACTTT
TRBV28	NA	TRBJ2-7	TRBD1	CASSLTGAREEQYF	TGTGCCAGCAGTTTAACAGGGGCCCGAGAGGAGCAGTACTTC
TRBV7-3	once	TRBJ2-1	NA	CASSLSTGSSYNEQFF	TGTGCCAGCAGCTTATCTACGGGGAGCTCCTACAATGAGCAGTTCTTC
TRBV5-1	NA	TRBJ2-7	TRBD2	CASSLTSGSFYEQYF	TGCGCCAGCAGCTTGACTAGCGGGAGTTTCTACGAGCAGTACTTC
TRBV2	NA	TRBJ2-1	TRBD2	CASCREAGASNEQFF	TGTGCCAGCTGTAGGGAGGCGGGAGCGAGTAATGAGCAGTTCTTC
TRBV30	NA	TRBJ1-2	TRBD1	CAWSRDRVGGYTF	TGTGCCTGGAGCCGCGACAGGGTGGGAGGCTACACCTTC
TRBV2	NA	TRBJ2-3	TRBD2	CASMWEGVDTQYF	TGTGCCAGCATGTGGGAGGGCGTGGATACGCAGTATTTT
TRBV4-3	NA	TRBJ1-3	NA	CASSPGVNGNTIYF	TGCGCCAGCAGCCCGGGGGTTAACGGAAACACCATATATTTT
TRBV9	NA	TRBJ2-7	TRBD1	CASSGGTGLREQYF	TGTGCCAGCAGCGGCGGGACAGGTCTAAGGGAGCAGTACTTC
TRBV5-1	once	TRBJ1-3	TRBD1	CASSPGTGGNTIYF	TGCGCCAGCAGCCCTGGGACAGGGGGAAACACCATATATTTT
TRBV18	NA	TRBJ2-2	TRBD2	CASSPQGLQNTGELFF	TGTGCCAGCTCACCCCAGGGACTACAGAACACCGGGGAGCTGTTTTTT
TRBV6-5	once	TRBJ2-7	TRBD2	CASSRTSGSYEQYF	TGTGCCAGCAGTCGGACTAGCGGGAGTTACGAGCAGTACTTC
TRBV28	NA	TRBJ2-1	NA	CASRRTYNEQFF	TGTGCCAGCAGGCGGACTTATAATGAGCAGTTCTTC
TRBV5-6	NA	TRBJ2-3	TRBD1	CASSLYRGTDTQYF	TGTGCCAGCAGCTTGTACAGGGGGACAGATACGCAGTATTTT
TRBV28	NA	TRBJ1-3	TRBD1	CAIQGAPGNTIYF	TGTGCCATCCAGGGGGCGCCTGGAAACACCATATATTTT